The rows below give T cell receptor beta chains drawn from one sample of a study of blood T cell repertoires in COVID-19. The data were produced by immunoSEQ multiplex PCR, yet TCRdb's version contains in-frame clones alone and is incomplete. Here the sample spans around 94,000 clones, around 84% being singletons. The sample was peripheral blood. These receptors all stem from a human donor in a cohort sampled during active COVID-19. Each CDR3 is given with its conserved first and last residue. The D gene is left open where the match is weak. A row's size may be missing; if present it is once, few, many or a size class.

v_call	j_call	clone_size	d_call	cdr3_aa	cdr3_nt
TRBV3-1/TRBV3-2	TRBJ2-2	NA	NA	CASSQRDARPGELFF	TGTGCCAGCAGCCAGCGGGATGCGCGACCCGGGGAGCTGTTTTTT
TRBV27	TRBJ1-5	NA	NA	CASSLSGGQVWHF	TGTGCCAGCAGTTTATCGGGGGGTCAAGTCTGGCATTTT
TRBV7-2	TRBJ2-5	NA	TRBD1	CASGTGQGPETQYF	TGTGCCAGCGGGACGGGACAGGGGCCGGAGACCCAGTACTTC
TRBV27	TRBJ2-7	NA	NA	CATTEPYEQYF	TGTGCCACCACCGAGCCCTACGAGCAGTACTTC
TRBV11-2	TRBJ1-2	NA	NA	CASSLLGADGYTF	TGTGCCAGCAGCTTACTAGGGGCCGATGGCTACACCTTC
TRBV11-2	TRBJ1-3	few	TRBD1	CASSLDRVNSGNTIYF	TGTGCCAGCAGCTTGGACAGGGTCAACTCTGGAAACACCATATATTTT
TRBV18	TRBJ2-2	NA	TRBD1	CASHRGQGSNTGELFF	TGTGCCAGCCACCGCGGACAGGGGTCGAACACCGGGGAGCTGTTTTTT
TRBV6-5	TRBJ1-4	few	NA	CASRRQPTNEKLFF	TGTGCCAGCAGAAGACAGCCAACTAATGAAAAACTGTTTTTT
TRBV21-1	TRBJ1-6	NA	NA	CASSANRGATGRLNSPLHF	TGTGCCAGCAGCGCTAATCGAGGAGCGACAGGGAGGCTTAATTCACCCCTCCACTTT
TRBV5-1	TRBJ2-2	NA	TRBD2	CARSLGPRGGPGELFF	TGCGCCCGCAGCTTGGGGCCTCGCGGGGGGCCCGGGGAGCTGTTTTTT
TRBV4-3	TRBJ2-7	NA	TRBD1	CASSQRTGVDEQYF	TGCGCCAGCAGCCAGAGGACAGGGGTTGACGAGCAGTACTTC
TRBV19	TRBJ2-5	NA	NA	CASSMGRGTETQYF	TGTGCCAGTAGCATGGGCCGGGGGACAGAGACCCAGTACTTC
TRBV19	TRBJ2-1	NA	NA	CASSIDKLSSYNEQFF	TGTGCCAGTAGTATAGATAAGCTAAGCTCCTACAATGAGCAGTTCTTC
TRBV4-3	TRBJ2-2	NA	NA	CASSQDTGRDTGELFF	TGCGCCAGCAGCCAAGATACGGGAAGGGACACCGGGGAGCTGTTTTTT
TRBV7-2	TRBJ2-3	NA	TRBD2	CASSLGTRPGRTQYF	TGTGCCAGCAGCTTAGGGACTAGACCGGGGCGTACGCAGTATTTT
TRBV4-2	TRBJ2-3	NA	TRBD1	CASSLDRGRADTQYF	TGTGCCAGCAGCCTGGACAGGGGGCGAGCAGATACGCAGTATTTT
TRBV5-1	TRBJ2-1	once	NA	CASSSTGTFSYNEQFF	TGCGCCAGCAGCTCAACAGGGACGTTCTCCTACAATGAGCAGTTCTTC
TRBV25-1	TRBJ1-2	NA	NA	CASRRQVGDGYTF	TGTGCCAGCAGACGACAGGTCGGGGATGGCTACACCTTC
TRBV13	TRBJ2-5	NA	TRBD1	CASSQRGQQETQYF	TGTGCCAGCAGCCAACGGGGACAGCAAGAGACCCAGTACTTC
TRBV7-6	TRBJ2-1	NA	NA	CASSLIGTSSYNEQFF	TGTGCCAGCAGCTTAATCGGGACAAGCTCCTACAATGAGCAGTTCTTC
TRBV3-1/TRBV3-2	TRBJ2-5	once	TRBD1	CASSQGTWTGQETQYF	TGTGCCAGCAGCCAAGGAACATGGACAGGGCAAGAGACCCAGTACTTC
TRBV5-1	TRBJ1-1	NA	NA	CASSLTSNTEAFF	TGCGCCAGCAGCTTGACTTCGAACACTGAAGCTTTCTTT
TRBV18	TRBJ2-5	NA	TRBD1	CASSPRDRGGRETQYF	TGTGCCAGCTCACCAAGGGACAGAGGGGGCAGAGAGACCCAGTACTTC
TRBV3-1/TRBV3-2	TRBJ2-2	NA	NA	CASHKQGTNTGELFF	TGTGCCAGCCACAAACAGGGTACGAACACCGGGGAGCTGTTTTTT
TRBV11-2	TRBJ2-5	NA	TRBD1	CASSPPTGTGGLWETQYF	TGTGCCAGCAGCCCGCCGACCGGGACAGGGGGCCTGTGGGAGACCCAGTACTTC
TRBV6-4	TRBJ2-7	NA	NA	CASSSSQGYEQYF	TGTGCCAGCAGCTCCTCACAGGGCTACGAGCAGTACTTC
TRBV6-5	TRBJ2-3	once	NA	CASSSHQRVTQYF	TGTGCCAGCAGTTCCCATCAGAGGGTGACGCAGTATTTT